This TCR beta chain derives from a study of cytomegalovirus exposure and HLA in healthy donors. As for the study in general: Most genotyped donors, approximately 81% of fewer than 400, had Caucasian-associated genetic ancestry.

This clone was observed a single time. Its cognate antigen is unknown. Notes on the study in general: There were several of the most significant clusters that appeared linked to common viral pathogens in a later analysis. As immune exposure information, only CMV serostatus was available.

The PCR was carried out with 60 Vbeta primers and 13 Jbeta primers. Sequenced by immunoSEQ multiplex PCR; TCRdb stores in-frame clones only, minus some. The table includes about 130,000 clones, roughly three quarters detected once. What was sequenced was PBMCs. This TCR derives from a man in his thirties or forties in good health and CMV-seronegative.

CDR3 DNA sequence: TGTGCCATCAGTGAGGCCCCTCGGACAGGGGCCTTCAATCAGCCCCAGCATTTT. It codes for CAISEAPRTGAFNQPQHF. This chain connects TRBV10-3 to TRBJ1-5; 9 bases fit TRBD1. The germline V gene encodes CDR1 ENHRY and CDR2 SYGVKD. Trimming removed 2 bases from V and 3 bases from J; junction bases left unmatched: 11. This CDR3 is 18 amino acids long.